This TCR beta chain was documented in a study of T-cell reconstitution after alpha-beta-depleted transplantation in children. V lost 5 bases to trimming and J lost 7 bases; unmatched junction nucleotides: 12. This CDR3 region has 17 residues. This clonotype was detected only a few times. Unique molecular identifiers tagged the TCRbeta library. In TCRdb, the PCR reads were re-called with MiXCR into one record per CDR3 protein. Of roughly 610,000 distinct CDR3 sequences listed, 10% to 13% are singletons. The receptor's source is a human donor who donated a stem cell graft to a child with acute myeloid leukemia. The chain carries TRBV12-3 or TRBV12-4 and TRBJ2-1, with 12 bases lining up with TRBD2. The material was PBMCs from the stem cell graft donor, obtained from the stem cell graft. The CDR3 protein is CASSGGGLAGGPNEQFF. DNA for the CDR3: TGTGCCAGCAGTGGGGGTGGGCTAGCGGGAGGGCCAAATGAGCAGTTCTTC.